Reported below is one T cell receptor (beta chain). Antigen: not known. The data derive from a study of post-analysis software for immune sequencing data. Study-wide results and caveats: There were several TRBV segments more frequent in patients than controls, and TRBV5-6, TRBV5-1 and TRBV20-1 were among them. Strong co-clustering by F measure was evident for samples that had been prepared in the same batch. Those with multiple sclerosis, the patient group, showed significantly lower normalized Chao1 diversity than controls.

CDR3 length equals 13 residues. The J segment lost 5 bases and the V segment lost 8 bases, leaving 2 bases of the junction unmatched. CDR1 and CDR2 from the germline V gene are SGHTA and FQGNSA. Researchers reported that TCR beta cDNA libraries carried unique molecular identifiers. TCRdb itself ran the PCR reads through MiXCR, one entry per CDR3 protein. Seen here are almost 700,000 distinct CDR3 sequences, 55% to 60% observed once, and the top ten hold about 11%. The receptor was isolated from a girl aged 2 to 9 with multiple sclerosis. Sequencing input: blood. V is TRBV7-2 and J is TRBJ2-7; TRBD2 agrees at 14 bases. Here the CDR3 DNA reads TGTGCCAGCGGACTAGCGGGAGGAGACGAGCAGTACTTC. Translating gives CASGLAGGDEQYF.